This T cell receptor beta chain was found in a study of blood T cell repertoires in COVID-19 (dated by TCRdb to the early 2020s). In terms of the full investigation: Collaborator samples came from the United States, Italy and Spain and covered acute and convalescent phases of COVID-19. Samples were obtained from the ongoing ImmuneRACE study (first 160 participants) and from 950 to 1,500 subjects provided by 6 global collaborators. Deeply sampled blood TCRbeta repertoires from subjects exposed to, actively infected with, or recovered from COVID-19 were included in the dataset. Sample metadata almost always included a de-identified subject ID, COVID-19 status, age in years and sex. The repertoires were made available in a free public database intended to serve as a resource for research on the immune response to SARS-CoV-2. The material from the prospective study consisted of cDNA or gDNA derived from T cells, B-cell-depleted T cells, or PBMCs. Where available, HLA class I and class II types were taken from metadata supplied by the sample provider and were not determined by assay-based typing.

The trim is 0 bases for V and 7 bases for J, with a gap of 18 bases between the germline ends. CDR1 and CDR2, looked up from the germline V gene, are KGHDR and SFDVKD. Counted from cysteine to phenylalanine, this CDR3 has 17 amino acids. Just the 51-base CDR3 DNA is kept, in frame starting at base 1. The immunoSEQ Assay, a bias-controlled multiplex PCR, was used to amplify TCRbeta CDR3 regions from genomic DNA. The study's processing was this. The number of nucleated cells in each sample was estimated by amplification of reference gene primers within the assay. To quantify the absolute abundance of each unique TCRbeta CDR3 rearrangement, sequence reads were collapsed and filtered. For each sample, productive Simpson clonality was calculated as the square root of Simpson's diversity index across productive rearrangements. TCRdb holds this immuneACCESS table with in-frame rearrangements only. Some clones are missing; in checked studies, unresolved V genes explain under half, and the rest has no known cause. The DNA gave D and trimming, while V, J and clone size come from that table. The sample has some 220,000 clones on record, around 87% of them singletons. The ten largest clones represent around 3.2% of the sample.

Concerning this clone itself: Which antigen it targets is not known. Base qualities are not recorded, but no much larger clone differs from it by a single base.

Broad study findings and their caveats: How much clinical and demographic metadata was included differed by source and by participant, and the metadata was provided uncurated.

Participants in the prospective study were aged 18 to 89 years, lived in over 20 United States geographic areas, and enrolled through a virtual design. In the prospective study, cohorts were assigned on the basis of participant-reported clinical history obtained from a screening survey and a study questionnaire. Mobile phlebotomists in the prospective study collected whole blood, serum and a nasopharyngeal or oropharyngeal swab from every participant. Over a roughly 2-month period, participants in the prospective study had the option of providing additional blood draws and questionnaires. Before DNA extraction, blood samples from the prospective study were shipped at room temperature or frozen.

The rearranged segments are TRBV24-1 and TRBJ2-1; tentative D gene TRBD2, with 6 bases matching. This receptor was obtained from a young woman in a cohort exposed to, infected with or recovered from COVID-19 (not recorded which). The sample taken for sequencing was PBMCs or T cells enriched from blood (not recorded which). The nucleotide sequence is TGTGCCACCAGTGATTTGCAAAGCGGGCCTAGCCGGAATGAGCAGTTCTTC. It translates to CATSDLQSGPSRNEQFF.